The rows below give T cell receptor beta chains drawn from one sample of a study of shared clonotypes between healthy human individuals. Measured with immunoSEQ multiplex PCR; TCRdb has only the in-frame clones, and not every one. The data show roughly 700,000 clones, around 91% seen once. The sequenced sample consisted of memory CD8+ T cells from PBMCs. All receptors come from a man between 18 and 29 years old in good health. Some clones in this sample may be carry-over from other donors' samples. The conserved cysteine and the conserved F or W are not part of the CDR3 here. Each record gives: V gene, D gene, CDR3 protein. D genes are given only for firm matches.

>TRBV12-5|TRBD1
ASGLVRGQSYNEQF
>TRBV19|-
ASSISWARNTIY
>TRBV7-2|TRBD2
ASRLVGREVYQETQY
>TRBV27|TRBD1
ASRGRTGPETQY
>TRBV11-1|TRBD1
ASSVQGALIDTQY
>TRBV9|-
ASRPSGAHNEQF
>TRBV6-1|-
ASSESANYGYT
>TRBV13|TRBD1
ASSSGQGDGGYT
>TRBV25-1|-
ASSDPQGSGANVLT
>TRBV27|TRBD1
ASSPQVGTDYYEQY
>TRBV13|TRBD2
ASSFSGKGGYEQY
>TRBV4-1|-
ASRKEGLNEQF
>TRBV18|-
ASSPPGRPYEKLF
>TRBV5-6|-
ASSLEGSGDPYEQY
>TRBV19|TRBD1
ASSATPDRGFTDTQY
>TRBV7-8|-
ASSFLNRGRTGELF
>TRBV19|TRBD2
ASSLAGAQDTQY
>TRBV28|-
ASNPRQGQYPNTEAF